The present TCR beta chain was sequenced within a study of regulatory T cells in long-lasting Graves disease. Many counts were recorded for this clonotype. Germline V gene sequence: CDR1 DFQATT, CDR2 SNEGSKA (reference sequence). Trimming stripped 6 bases from V and 6 bases from J, with 14 bases between. There are 12 residues in the CDR3. Indicated time point: newly diagnosed GD, antithyroid drugs for less than 3 months. PBMC-extracted RNA yielded the TCR library. In building TCR beta libraries, iRepertoire HTBI primers were used together with Arm-PCR of CDR3 regions. Per the original methods: The samples included around 62 TRBV and about 13 TRBJ segments. TCRdb redid the calling of the multiplex PCR reads with MiXCR, one entry per CDR3 protein. It is TCRdb's table, rather than the study itself, that gives the V and J calls and clone size. This sample has 550,000 to 600,000 distinct CDR3 sequences, with 15% to 20% found just once.

These data are also associated with another study on T cells in Graves' hyperthyroidism and ophthalmopathy. That investigation notes: Recently diagnosed hyperthyroidism of less than 2 months' duration affected patients aged 18 to 65.

This specimen was peripheral blood mononuclear cells (PBMCs), taken at new diagnosis, from a patient treated with antithyroid drugs. This TCR derives from a man between 18 and 29 years old with Graves disease. The rearrangement joins TRBV20-1 to TRBJ1-2, with D possibly TRBD1 on 5 matching bases. The CDR3 reads CSAARGENGYTF. The DNA for the CDR3 is TGCAGTGCAGCGAGAGGGGAGAATGGCTACACCTTC.